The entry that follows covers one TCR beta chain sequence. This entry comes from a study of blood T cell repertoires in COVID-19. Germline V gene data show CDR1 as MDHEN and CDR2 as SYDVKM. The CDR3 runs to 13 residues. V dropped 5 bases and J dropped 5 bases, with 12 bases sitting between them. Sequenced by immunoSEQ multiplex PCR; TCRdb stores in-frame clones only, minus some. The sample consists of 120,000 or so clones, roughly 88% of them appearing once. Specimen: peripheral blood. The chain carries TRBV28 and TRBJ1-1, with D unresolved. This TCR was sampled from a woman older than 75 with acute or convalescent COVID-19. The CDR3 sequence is CASSPKRRTEAFF. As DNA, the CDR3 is TGTGCCAGCAGTCCTAAGCGGAGGACTGAAGCTTTCTTT.